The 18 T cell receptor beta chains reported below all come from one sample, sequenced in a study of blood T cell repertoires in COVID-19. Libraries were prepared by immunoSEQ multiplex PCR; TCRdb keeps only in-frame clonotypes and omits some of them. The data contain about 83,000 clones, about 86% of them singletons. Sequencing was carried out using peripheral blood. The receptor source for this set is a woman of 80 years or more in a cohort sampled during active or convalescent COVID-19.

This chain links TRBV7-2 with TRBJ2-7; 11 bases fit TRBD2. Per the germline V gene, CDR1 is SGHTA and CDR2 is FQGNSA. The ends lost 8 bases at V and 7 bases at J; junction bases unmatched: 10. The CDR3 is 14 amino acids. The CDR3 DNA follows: TGTGCCAGCGGGAGGACTAGCGGGCCCGCAGAGCAGTACTTC. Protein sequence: CASGRTSGPAEQYF. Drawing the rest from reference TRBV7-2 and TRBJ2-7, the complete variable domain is GAGVSQSPSNKVTEKGKDVELRCDPISGHTALYWYRQSLGQGLEFLIYFQGNSAPDKSGLPSDRFSAERTGGSVSTLTIQRTQQEDSAVYLCASGRTSGPAEQYFGPGTRLTVT.

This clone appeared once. CDR3 bases: TGTGCCAGTGGCGACAGGGCTAATTCACCCCTCCACTTT. It codes for CASGDRANSPLHF. The chain has TRBV12-3 or TRBV12-4 and TRBJ1-6; 7 bases line up with TRBD1. This CDR3 region has 13 residues. The V gene end was trimmed by 9 bases and the J gene end by 6 bases; junction bases not matched to a gene: 5.

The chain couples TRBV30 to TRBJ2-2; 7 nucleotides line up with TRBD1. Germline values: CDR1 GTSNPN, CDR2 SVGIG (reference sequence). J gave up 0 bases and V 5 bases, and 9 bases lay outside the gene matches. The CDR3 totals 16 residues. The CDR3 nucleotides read TGTGCCTGGGGGGACAGCTATAAAACGAACACCGGGGAGCTGTTTTTT. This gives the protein CAWGDSYKTNTGELFF.

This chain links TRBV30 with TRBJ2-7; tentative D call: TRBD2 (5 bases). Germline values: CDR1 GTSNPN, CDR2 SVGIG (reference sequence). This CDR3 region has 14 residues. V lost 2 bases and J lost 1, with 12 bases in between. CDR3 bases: TGTGCCTGGAGTTACCGGGGTCGGTCCTACGAGCAGTACTTC. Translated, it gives CAWSYRGRSYEQYF.

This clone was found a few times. CDR3 residues: CAWGITGYEQYF. DNA of the CDR3: TGTGCCTGGGGAATTACAGGTTACGAGCAGTACTTC. The gene calls are TRBV30 and TRBJ2-7; maybe TRBD1 (5 bases). Germline lookup yields CDR1 GTSNPN and CDR2 SVGIG (reference sequence). Trimming removed 5 bases at V and 4 bases at J, with 12 bases between. This CDR3 region has 12 residues.

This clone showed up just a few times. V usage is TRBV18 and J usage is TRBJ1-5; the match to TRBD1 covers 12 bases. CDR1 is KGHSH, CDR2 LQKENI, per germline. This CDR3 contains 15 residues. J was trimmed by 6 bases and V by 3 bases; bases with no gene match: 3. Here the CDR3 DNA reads TGTGCCAGCTCACCGGGGACAGGGGGCTCTCAGCCCCAGCATTTT. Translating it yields CASSPGTGGSQPQHF.

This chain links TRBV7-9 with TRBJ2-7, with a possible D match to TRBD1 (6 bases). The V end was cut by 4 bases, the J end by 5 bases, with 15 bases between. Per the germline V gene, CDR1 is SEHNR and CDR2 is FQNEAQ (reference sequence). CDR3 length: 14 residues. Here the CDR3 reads CASSSGQHRNEQYV. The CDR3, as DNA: TGTGCCAGCAGCTCCGGACAGCATCGCAACGAGCAGTACGTC.

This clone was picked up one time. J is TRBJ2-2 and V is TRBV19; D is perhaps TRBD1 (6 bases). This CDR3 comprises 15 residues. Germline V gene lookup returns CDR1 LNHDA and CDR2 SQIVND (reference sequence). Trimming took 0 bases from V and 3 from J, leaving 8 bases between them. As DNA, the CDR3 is TGTGCCAGTAGTATAGAGCAGGGGTACACCGGGGAGCTGTTTTTT. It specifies CASSIEQGYTGELFF.

This CDR3 is CASRFPSNYGYTF. The CDR3 bases are TGTGCCAGCAGGTTTCCTTCTAACTATGGCTACACCTTC. The rearrangement links TRBV7-2 to TRBJ1-2, with D hard to call. The CDR3 runs 13 residues. CDR1 SGHTA and CDR2 FQGNSA come from the germline V gene. Trimming took off 6 bases at V and 0 bases at J, with 8 bases between the two ends.

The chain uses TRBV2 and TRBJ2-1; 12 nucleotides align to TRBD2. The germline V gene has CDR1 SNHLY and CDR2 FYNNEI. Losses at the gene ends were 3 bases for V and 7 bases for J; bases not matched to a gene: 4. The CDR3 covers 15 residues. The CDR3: CASSETSGSRNEQFF. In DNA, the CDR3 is TGTGCCAGCAGTGAGACTAGCGGGAGTCGGAATGAGCAGTTCTTC.

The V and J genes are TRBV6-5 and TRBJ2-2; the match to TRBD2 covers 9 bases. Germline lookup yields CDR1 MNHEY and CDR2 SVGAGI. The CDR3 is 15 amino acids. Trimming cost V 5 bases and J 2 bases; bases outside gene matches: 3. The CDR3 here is CASSPGTSNTGELFF. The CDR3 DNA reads TGTGCCAGCAGTCCCGGGACTAGCAACACCGGGGAGCTGTTTTTT.

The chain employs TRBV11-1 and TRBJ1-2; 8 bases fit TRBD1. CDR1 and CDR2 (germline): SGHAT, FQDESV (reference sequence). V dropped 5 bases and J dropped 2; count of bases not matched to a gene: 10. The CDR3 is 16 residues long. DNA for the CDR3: TGTGCCAGCAGCCCCTGGCTCGGACAGGGAAACTATGGCTACACCTTC. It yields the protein CASSPWLGQGNYGYTF.

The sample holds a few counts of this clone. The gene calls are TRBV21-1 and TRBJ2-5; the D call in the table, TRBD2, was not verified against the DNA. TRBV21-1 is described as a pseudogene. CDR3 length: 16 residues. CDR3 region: CASRATSGRTQETQYF. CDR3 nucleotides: TGTGCCAGCAGGGCGACTAGCGGGAGGACTCAAGAGACCCAGTACTTC.

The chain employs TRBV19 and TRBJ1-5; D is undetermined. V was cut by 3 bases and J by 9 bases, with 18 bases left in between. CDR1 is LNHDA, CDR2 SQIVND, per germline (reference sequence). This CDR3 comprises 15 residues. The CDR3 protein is CASSMEDGVQSPQHF. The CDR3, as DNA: TGTGCCAGTAGTATGGAGGACGGCGTTCAGTCGCCCCAGCATTTT. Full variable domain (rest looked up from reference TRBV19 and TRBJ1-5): DGGITQSPKYLFRKEGQNVTLSCEQNLNHDAMYWYRQDPGQGLRLIYYSQIVNDFQKGDIAEGYSVSREKKESFPLTVTSAQKNPTAFYLCASSMEDGVQSPQHFGDGTRLSIL.

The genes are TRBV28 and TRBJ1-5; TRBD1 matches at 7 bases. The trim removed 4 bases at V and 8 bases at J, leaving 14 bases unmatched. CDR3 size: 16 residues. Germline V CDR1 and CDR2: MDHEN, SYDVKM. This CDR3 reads CASSYKAPGTVKPQHF. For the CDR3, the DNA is TGTGCCAGCAGTTACAAGGCACCCGGGACAGTTAAGCCCCAGCATTTT.

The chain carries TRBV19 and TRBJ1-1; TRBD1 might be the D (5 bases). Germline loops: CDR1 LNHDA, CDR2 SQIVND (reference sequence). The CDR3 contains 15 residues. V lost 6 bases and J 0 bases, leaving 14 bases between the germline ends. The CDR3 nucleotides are TGTGCCAGTAGCACCCGACAGCCACTGAACACTGAAGCTTTCTTT. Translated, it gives CASSTRQPLNTEAFF.

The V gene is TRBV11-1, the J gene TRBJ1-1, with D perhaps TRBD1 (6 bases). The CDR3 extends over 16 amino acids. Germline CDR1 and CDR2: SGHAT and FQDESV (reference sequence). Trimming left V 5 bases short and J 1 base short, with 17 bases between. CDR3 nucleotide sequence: TGTGCCAGCAGCCCCGGGGGGGGCAAAAGGAACACTGAAGCTTTCTTT. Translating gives CASSPGGGKRNTEAFF.

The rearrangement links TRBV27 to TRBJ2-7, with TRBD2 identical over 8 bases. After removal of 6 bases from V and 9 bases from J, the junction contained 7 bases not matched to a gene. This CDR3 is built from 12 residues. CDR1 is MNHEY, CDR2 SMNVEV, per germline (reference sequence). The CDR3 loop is CASSSLAGGQYF. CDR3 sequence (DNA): TGTGCCAGCAGCAGCCTCGCGGGGGGGCAGTACTTC.